One and the same sample provided the 14 T cell receptor beta chains below, sequenced in a study of OX40 agonist ivuxolimab in advanced cancers. Data came from immunoSEQ multiplex PCR; TCRdb stores just in-frame clones and leaves some out. The data show tens of thousands of clones, 70% to 90% seen once. The source material was CD4+ or CD8+ T cells sorted from blood, sampled in a trial of the OX40 agonist ivuxolimab. The source of these receptors is an adult with an advanced solid tumor such as melanoma, head and neck, liver or kidney cancer.

V is TRBV18 and J is TRBJ2-3; D might be TRBD2 (5 bases). Germline lookup yields CDR1 KGHSH and CDR2 LQKENI. This CDR3 is built from 14 residues. Trimming removed 4 bases at V and 3 bases at J, with 11 bases between. The CDR3 here is CASSQREGTDTQYF. DNA for the CDR3: TGTGCCAGCTCACAACGTGAGGGAACAGATACGCAGTATTTT. The full variable domain, completed using reference TRBV18 and TRBJ2-3, is NAGVMQNPRHLVRRRGQEARLRCSPMKGHSHVYWYRQLPEEGLKFMVYLQKENIIDESGMPKERFSAEFPKEGPSILRIQQVVRGDSAAYFCASSQREGTDTQYFGPGTRLTVL.

J is TRBJ2-2 and V is TRBV7-2; unclear D gene. This CDR3 has 15 amino acids. Germline CDR1 SGHTA, CDR2 FQGNSA. The ends were cut back, 4 bases at V and 4 bases at J, with 13 bases in the middle. The CDR3 loop reads CASSYRAKFTGELFF. CDR3 bases: TGTGCCAGCAGCTATCGCGCCAAATTCACCGGGGAGCTGTTTTTT.

The V call is TRBV20-1, the J call TRBJ1-4; D not certain. The germline V gene has CDR1 DFQATT and CDR2 SNEGSKA (reference sequence). Deletions cut 4 bases from V and 4 bases from J, with 4 bases between. CDR3 length: 11 amino acids. In DNA form, the CDR3 reads TGCAGTGCTACCGATAATGAAAAACTGTTTTTT. Translation gives CSATDNEKLFF.

Only one count was recorded for this clone. The chain employs TRBV21-1 and TRBJ1-6. TRBV21-1 has pseudogene status. CDR3 length: 17 amino acids. In DNA form, the CDR3 reads TGTGCCAGCAGCCAACCCCCGGGACGGCTAGAAAATTCACCCCTCCACTTT. Amino acid sequence: CASSQPPGRLENSPLHF.

V is TRBV30 and J is TRBJ1-2; TRBD1 matches 7 bases. The CDR3 loop spans 14 amino acids. Germline V CDR1 and CDR2: GTSNPN, SVGIG (reference sequence). Germline trimming cut 3 bases from V and 3 bases from J; bases unmatched to any gene: 7. The CDR3 DNA is TGTGCCTGGAGGACGCAGGGGGTCTACTATGGCTACACCTTC. It is translated as CAWRTQGVYYGYTF. The entire variable domain, with the rest obtained from reference TRBV30 and TRBJ1-2, is as follows: SQTIHQWPATLVQPVGSPLSLECTVEGTSNPNLYWYRQAAGRGLQLLFYSVGIGQISSEVPQNLSASRPQDRQFILSSKKLLLSDSGFYLCAWRTQGVYYGYTFGSGTRLTVV.

The table lists this clone with a few counts. The chain has TRBV12-5 and TRBJ1-5; perhaps TRBD1 as D (5 bases). Germline V lookup: CDR1 LGHNT, CDR2 FRNRAP. Trimming shortened V by 0 bases and J by 3 bases, and 21 bases separated the two germline ends. The CDR3 has 19 amino acids. CDR3 residues: CASGLVTVTGDNPNQPQHF. The CDR3 DNA reads as TGTGCTAGTGGTTTGGTGACAGTTACAGGAGACAATCCCAATCAGCCCCAGCATTTT.

DNA of the CDR3: TGTGCCAGCTCACCTTTGGCCGCCGGTAGGGGCGGAAAAAACACCGGGGAGCTGTTTTTT. Encoded protein: CASSPLAAGRGGKNTGELFF. The chain has TRBV18 and TRBJ2-2, with D perhaps matching TRBD1 (5 bases). The CDR3 has 20 amino acids. V was pared by 3 bases and J by 2 bases, with 25 bases between. Germline V gene data show CDR1 as KGHSH and CDR2 as LQKENI.

The chain recombines TRBV7-2 with TRBJ1-2; D may be TRBD1 (6 bases). Trimming took 4 bases from V and 7 from J, leaving 19 bases between them. Germline-derived CDR1 and CDR2 are SGHTA and FQGNSA. The CDR3 length is 15 residues. The chain's CDR3 is CASSSSPATGGGYTF. The CDR3 DNA reads as TGTGCCAGCAGCTCGTCACCTGCGACAGGAGGTGGCTACACCTTC. The variable domain in full, completed from reference TRBV7-2 and TRBJ1-2, reads GAGVSQSPSNKVTEKGKDVELRCDPISGHTALYWYRQSLGQGLEFLIYFQGNSAPDKSGLPSDRFSAERTGGSVSTLTIQRTQQEDSAVYLCASSSSPATGGGYTFGSGTRLTVV.

V usage is TRBV5-1 and J usage is TRBJ1-2; weak D call: TRBD1 (5 bases). The V end lost 5 bases, the J end lost 3 bases, and 14 bases lay between the germline ends. The CDR3 has 14 amino acids. Germline V gene lookup returns CDR1 SGHRS and CDR2 YFSETQ. The CDR3 DNA is TGCGCCAGCAGGGCACCGGGACTCGACTATGGCTACACCTTC. Protein product: CASRAPGLDYGYTF.

This chain links TRBV5-4 with TRBJ1-2; 7 positions agree with TRBD1. The CDR3 is 13 amino acids. V was pared by 3 bases and J by 4 bases, with 3 bases of the junction left unmatched. Germline loops: CDR1 SGHNT, CDR2 YYREEE (reference sequence). The CDR3 reads CASSSGQLYGYTF. CDR3 sequence (DNA): TGTGCCAGCAGCTCGGGACAGCTCTATGGCTACACCTTC.

In its sample, this clone was seen a few times. The genes are TRBV6-1 and TRBJ2-1; TRBD1 matches at 11 bases. V lost 3 bases to trimming and J lost 2 bases; unmatched junction nucleotides: 3. CDR1 is MNHNS, CDR2 SASEGT, per germline. This CDR3 has 16 residues. The DNA for the CDR3 is TGTGCCAGCAGTGACAGGACAGGGGGCCCCTACAATGAGCAGTTCTTC. Translation gives CASSDRTGGPYNEQFF.

The V and J genes are TRBV7-3 and TRBJ2-3; D perhaps matches TRBD2 (5 bases). V lost 1 base to trimming and J lost 4 bases, with 9 bases between them. The V gene's germline CDR1 is SGHTA and CDR2 FQGTGA. The CDR3 runs 14 residues. CDR3 coding DNA: TGTGCCAGCAGCTTAAATTCGAGGGCAGATACGCAGTATTTT. Protein: CASSLNSRADTQYF.

The genes are TRBV19 and TRBJ2-3, with 9 nucleotides matching TRBD2. This CDR3 has 15 amino acids. The germline V gene has CDR1 LNHDA and CDR2 SQIVND (reference sequence). V dropped 3 bases and J dropped 5; count of bases not matched to a gene: 6. In DNA form, the CDR3 reads TGTGCCAGTAGTATTCGGGCGGGGGGGCAAGATACGCAGTATTTT. Its translation is CASSIRAGGQDTQYF.

The chain links TRBV7-9 to TRBJ1-2; D gene ambiguous. V lost 1 base to trimming and J lost 2 bases, with 20 bases between them. This CDR3 spans 18 amino acids. Per the germline V gene, CDR1 is SEHNR and CDR2 is FQNEAQ (reference sequence). In DNA form, the CDR3 reads TGTGCCAGCAGCTTAGGCCGGCCTCCCTTTGATTCGAACTATGGCTACACCTTC. Protein product: CASSLGRPPFDSNYGYTF.